This T cell receptor (beta chain) was captured in a study of T cells in Graves' hyperthyroidism and ophthalmopathy. The V gene end was trimmed by 1 base and the J gene end by 2 bases; junction bases not matched to a gene: 5. The germline V gene encodes CDR1 SGHRS and CDR2 YFSETQ. This CDR3 has 17 amino acids. Template material for amplifying TCR beta CDR3 regions consisted of RNA transcripts. In the first-round RT-PCR of the TCR CDR3, the HTBI primer set was used. TCRdb re-derived calls from the multiplex PCR reads in MiXCR, one entry per CDR3 protein. The data hold fewer than 750,000 distinct CDR3 sequences, with roughly 15% observed a single time.

The chain is built from TRBV5-1 and TRBJ2-2; TRBD2 matches 10 bases. The clonotype was recovered from a woman aged 50 to 60 with Graves' ophthalmopathy. The sample comprised blood. The CDR3 nucleotides read TGCGCCAGCAGCTTGATTCTAGCGGGAGTAAACACCGGGGAGCTGTTTTTT. This translates into CASSLILAGVNTGELFF.